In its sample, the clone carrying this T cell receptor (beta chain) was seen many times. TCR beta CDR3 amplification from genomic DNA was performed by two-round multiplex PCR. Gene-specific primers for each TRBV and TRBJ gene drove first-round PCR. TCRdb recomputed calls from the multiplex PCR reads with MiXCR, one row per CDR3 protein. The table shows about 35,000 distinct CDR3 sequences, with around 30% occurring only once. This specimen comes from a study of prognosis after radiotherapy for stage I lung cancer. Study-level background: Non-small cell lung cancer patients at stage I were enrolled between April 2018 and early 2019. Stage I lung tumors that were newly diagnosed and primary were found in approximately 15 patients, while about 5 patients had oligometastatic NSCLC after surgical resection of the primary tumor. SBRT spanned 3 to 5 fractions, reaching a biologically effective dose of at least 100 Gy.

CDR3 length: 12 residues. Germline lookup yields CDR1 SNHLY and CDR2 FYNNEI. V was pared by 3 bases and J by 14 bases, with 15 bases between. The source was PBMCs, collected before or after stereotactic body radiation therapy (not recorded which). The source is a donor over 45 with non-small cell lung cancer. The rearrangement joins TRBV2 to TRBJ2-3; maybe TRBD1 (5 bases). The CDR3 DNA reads TGTGCCAGCAGTGAGACAGCTAAAGGAACGTATTTT. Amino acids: CASSETAKGTYF.